The following is a TCR beta chain sequence with its context. This entry is derived from a study of blood T cell repertoires in COVID-19. The V and J ends lost 5 bases and 0 bases respectively, with 17 bases between them. The CDR3 loop spans 16 amino acids. Germline V gene sequence: CDR1 SEHNR, CDR2 FQNEAQ (reference sequence). Produced via immunoSEQ multiplex PCR; TCRdb's table is partial and in-frame only. The table records about 220,000 clones, 82% of them present only once. The rearrangement uses TRBV7-9 and TRBJ2-7, with D possibly being TRBD1 (5 bases). The sequence was collected from a woman aged 60-75 years who had recovered from COVID-19. The source material was PBMCs or T cells enriched from blood (not recorded which). Written as DNA, the CDR3 is TGTGCCAGCAGCCAAACCGGCAGGACAAGCTCCTACGAGCAGTACTTC. This gives the protein CASSQTGRTSSYEQYF.